This T cell receptor (beta chain) appears in the sequencing data of a study of CD4 and CD8 cells across lung adenocarcinoma regions. The germline V gene has CDR1 MNHNS and CDR2 SASEGT. Trimming took off 5 bases at V and 2 bases at J, with 12 bases between the two ends. The length of the CDR3 is 14 residues. The patients had localized lung adenocarcinoma, a non-small cell subtype. This clonotype appeared once. TCRdb processed the PCR reads anew with MiXCR; each CDR3 protein has one entry. Of 4,000 or so distinct CDR3 sequences in the sample, 64% were seen once. Sequenced sample: CD8+ T cells from the margin of a lung tumor. This receptor was identified in a female donor with lung adenocarcinoma. The CD4 and CD8 labels of this study may be unreliable. The rearrangement joins TRBV6-1 to TRBJ2-5; no clear D gene. CDR3 nucleotide sequence: TGTGCCAGCAGTCGCCTAGAAAAGCAAGAGACCCAGTACTTC. Its protein product is CASSRLEKQETQYF.